The sequence of this T cell receptor (beta chain) was determined in a study of blood T cell repertoires in COVID-19. The germline V gene has CDR1 MNHEY and CDR2 SVGEGT. V was cut by 6 bases and J by 3 bases, with 12 bases left in between. The CDR3 is 13 residues long. The assay was immunoSEQ multiplex PCR, and TCRdb's table has in-frame clones only and misses some. This sample has about 200,000 clones, with around 80% found just once. Sequencing was carried out using peripheral blood. The sequence was obtained from a man aged 55-75 years with acute or convalescent COVID-19. The rearrangement joins TRBV6-2 or TRBV6-3 to TRBJ2-7; no clear D. The CDR3 DNA reads as TGTGCCAGCAGCTGGGCCAACCTCTACGAGCAGTACTTC. The encoded protein is CASSWANLYEQYF.